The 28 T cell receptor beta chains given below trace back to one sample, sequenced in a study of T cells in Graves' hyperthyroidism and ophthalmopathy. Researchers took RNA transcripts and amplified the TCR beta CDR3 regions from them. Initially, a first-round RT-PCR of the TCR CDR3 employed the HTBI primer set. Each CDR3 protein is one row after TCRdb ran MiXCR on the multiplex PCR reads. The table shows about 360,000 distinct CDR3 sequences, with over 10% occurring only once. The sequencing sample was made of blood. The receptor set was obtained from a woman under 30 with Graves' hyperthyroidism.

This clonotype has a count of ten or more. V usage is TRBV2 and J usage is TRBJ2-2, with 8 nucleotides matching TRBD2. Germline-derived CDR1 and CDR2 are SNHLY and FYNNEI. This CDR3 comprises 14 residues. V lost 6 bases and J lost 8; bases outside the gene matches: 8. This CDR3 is CASSSGSMTGELFF. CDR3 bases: TGTGCCAGCAGCAGCGGGAGTATGACGGGGGAGCTGTTTTTT.

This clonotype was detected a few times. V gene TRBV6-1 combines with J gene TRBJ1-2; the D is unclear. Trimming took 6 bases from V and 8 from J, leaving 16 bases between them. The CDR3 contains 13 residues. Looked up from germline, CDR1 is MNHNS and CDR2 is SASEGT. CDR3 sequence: CASSPGPAQGYTF. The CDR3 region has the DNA TGTGCCAGCAGCCCCGGACCCGCCCAAGGCTACACCTTC.

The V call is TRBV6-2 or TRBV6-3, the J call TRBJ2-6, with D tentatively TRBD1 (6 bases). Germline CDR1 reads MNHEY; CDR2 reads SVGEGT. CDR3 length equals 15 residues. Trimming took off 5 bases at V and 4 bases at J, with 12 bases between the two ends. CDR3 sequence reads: CASSADRSGANVLTF. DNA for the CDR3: TGTGCCAGCAGTGCTGACAGGTCCGGGGCCAACGTCCTGACTTTC.

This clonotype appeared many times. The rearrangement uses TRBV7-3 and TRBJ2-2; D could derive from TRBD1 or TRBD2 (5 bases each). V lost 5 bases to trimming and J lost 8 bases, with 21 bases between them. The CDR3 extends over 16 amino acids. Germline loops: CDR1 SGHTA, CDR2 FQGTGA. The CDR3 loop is CASSLAGTSPKGELFF. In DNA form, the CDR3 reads TGTGCCAGCAGCCTTGCCGGGACCTCCCCCAAAGGGGAGCTGTTTTTT. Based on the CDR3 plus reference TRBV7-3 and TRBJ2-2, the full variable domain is GAGVSQTPSNKVTEKGKYVELRCDPISGHTALYWYRQSLGQGPEFLIYFQGTGAADDSGLPNDRFFAVRPEGSVSTLKIQRTERGDSAVYLCASSLAGTSPKGELFFGEGSRLTVL.

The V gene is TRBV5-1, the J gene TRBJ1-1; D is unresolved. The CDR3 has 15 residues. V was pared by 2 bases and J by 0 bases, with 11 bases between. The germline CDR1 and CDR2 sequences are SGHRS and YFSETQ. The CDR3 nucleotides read TGCGCCAGCAGCTTCGGAAGTGCAATGAACACTGAAGCTTTCTTT. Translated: CASSFGSAMNTEAFF.

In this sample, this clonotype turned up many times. The CDR3 DNA is TGTGCCAGCAGTTCGGTCAGGACAACAACTAATGAAAAACTGTTTTTT. Translated: CASSSVRTTTNEKLFF. V and J are TRBV2 and TRBJ1-4, with D perhaps TRBD1 (5 bases). CDR3 length: 16 amino acids. From germline, CDR1 is SNHLY and CDR2 FYNNEI. Trimming left V 5 bases short and J 0 bases short, with 13 bases between.

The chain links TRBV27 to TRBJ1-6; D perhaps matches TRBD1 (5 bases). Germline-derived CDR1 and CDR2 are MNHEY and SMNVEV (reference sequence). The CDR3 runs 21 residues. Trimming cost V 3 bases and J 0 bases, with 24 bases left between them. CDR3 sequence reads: CASSFPFRRRQRISYNSPLHF. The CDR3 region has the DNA TGTGCCAGCAGTTTCCCGTTTCGTCGAAGACAGCGAATCTCCTATAATTCACCCCTCCACTTT.

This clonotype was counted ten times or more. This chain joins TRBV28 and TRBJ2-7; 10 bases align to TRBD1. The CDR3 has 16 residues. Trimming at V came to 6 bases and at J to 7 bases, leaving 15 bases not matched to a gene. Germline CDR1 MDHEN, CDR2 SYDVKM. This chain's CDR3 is CASSDKPGQGTGEQYF. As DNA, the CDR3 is TGTGCCAGCAGCGACAAGCCGGGACAGGGGACGGGAGAGCAGTACTTC.

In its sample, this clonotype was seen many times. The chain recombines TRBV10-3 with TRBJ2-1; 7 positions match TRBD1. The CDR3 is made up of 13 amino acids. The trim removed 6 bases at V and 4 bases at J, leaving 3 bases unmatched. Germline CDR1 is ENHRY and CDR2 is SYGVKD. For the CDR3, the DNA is TGTGCCATCAGGGACAGGCCTTACAATGAGCAGTTCTTC. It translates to CAIRDRPYNEQFF.

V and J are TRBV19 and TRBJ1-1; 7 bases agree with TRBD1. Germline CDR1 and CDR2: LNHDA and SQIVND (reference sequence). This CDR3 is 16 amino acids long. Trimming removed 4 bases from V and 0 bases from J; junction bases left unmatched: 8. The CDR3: CASSRGQALLNTEAFF. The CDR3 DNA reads TGTGCCAGTAGTAGAGGACAGGCGCTTCTGAACACTGAAGCTTTCTTT.

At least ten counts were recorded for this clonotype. The CDR3: CASSFGASKDTF. The CDR3 bases are TGTGCCAGCAGTTTCGGCGCTAGCAAGGACACCTTC. The rearrangement uses TRBV28 and TRBJ1-2; D is unclear. The CDR3 contains 12 residues. The V and J ends lost 3 bases and 12 bases respectively, with 14 bases between them. Germline lookup yields CDR1 MDHEN and CDR2 SYDVKM.

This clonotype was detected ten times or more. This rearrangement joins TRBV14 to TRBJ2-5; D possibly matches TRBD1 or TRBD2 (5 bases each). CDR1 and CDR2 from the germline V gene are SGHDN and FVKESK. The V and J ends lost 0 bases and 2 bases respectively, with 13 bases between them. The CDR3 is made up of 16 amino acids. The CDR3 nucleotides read TGTGCCAGCAGCCAAGACTTCGGGACCCTACAAGAGACCCAGTACTTC. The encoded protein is CASSQDFGTLQETQYF. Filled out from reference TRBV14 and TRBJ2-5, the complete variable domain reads EAGVTQFPSHSVIEKGQTVTLRCDPISGHDNLYWYRRVMGKEIKFLLHFVKESKQDESGMPNNRFLAERTGGTYSTLKVQPAELEDSGVYFCASSQDFGTLQETQYFGPGTRLLVL.

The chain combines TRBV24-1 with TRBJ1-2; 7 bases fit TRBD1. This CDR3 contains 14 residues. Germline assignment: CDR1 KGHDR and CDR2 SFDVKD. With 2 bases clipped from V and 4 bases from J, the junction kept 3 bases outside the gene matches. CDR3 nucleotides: TGTGCCACCAGTGATTCGGACAGGCCCTATGGCTACACCTTC. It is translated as CATSDSDRPYGYTF.

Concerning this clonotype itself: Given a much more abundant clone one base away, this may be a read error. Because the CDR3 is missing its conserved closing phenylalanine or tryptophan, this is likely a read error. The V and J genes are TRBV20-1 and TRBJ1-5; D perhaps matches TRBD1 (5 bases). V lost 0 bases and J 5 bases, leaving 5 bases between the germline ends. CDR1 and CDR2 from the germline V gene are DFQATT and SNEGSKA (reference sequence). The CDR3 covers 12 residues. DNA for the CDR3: TGCAGTGCTAGAGACAGGGATCAGCCCCAGCATCTT. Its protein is CSARDRDQPQHL.

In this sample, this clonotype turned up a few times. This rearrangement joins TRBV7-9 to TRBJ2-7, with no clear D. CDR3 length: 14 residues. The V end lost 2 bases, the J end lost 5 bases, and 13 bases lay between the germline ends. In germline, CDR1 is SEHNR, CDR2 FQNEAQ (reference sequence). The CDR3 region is CASSLNSVADEQYF. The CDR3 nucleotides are TGTGCCAGCAGCTTAAATTCAGTAGCCGACGAGCAGTACTTC.

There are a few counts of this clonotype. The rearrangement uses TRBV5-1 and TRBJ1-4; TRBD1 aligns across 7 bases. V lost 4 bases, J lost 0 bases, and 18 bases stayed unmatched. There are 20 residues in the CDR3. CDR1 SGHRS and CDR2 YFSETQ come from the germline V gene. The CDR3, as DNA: TGCGCCAGCAGCAACCCCCGGCTCGGACAGGACCCTTCAACTAATGAAAAACTGTTTTTT. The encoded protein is CASSNPRLGQDPSTNEKLFF.

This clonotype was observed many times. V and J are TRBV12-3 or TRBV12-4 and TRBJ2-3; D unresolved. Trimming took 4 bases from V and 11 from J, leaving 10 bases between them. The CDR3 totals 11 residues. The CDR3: CASSSVRGQYF. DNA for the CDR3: TGTGCCAGCAGTTCGGTCCGCGGGCAGTATTTT.

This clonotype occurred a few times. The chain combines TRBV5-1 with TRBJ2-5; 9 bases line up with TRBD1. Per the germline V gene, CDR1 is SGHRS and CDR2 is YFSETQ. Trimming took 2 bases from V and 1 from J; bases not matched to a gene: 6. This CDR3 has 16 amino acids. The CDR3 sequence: CASSLSDRGGQETQYF. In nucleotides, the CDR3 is TGCGCCAGCAGCTTATCGGACAGGGGAGGCCAAGAGACCCAGTACTTC.

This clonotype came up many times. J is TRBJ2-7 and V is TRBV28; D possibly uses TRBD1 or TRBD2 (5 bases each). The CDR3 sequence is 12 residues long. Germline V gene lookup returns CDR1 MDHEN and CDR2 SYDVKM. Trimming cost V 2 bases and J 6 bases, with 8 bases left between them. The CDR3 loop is CASSLVGAEQYF. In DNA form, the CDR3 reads TGTGCCAGCAGTTTAGTCGGGGCCGAGCAGTACTTC. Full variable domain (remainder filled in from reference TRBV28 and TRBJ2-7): DVKVTQSSRYLVKRTGEKVFLECVQDMDHENMFWYRQDPGLGLRLIYFSYDVKMKEKGDIPEGYSVSREKKERFSLILESASTNQTSMYLCASSLVGAEQYFGPGTRLTVT.

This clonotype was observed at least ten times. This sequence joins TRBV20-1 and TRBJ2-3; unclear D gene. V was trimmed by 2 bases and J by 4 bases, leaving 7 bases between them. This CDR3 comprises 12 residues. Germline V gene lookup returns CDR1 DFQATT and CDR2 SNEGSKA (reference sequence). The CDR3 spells CSARPPPDTQYF. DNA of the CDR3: TGCAGTGCTAGACCACCCCCAGATACGCAGTATTTT.

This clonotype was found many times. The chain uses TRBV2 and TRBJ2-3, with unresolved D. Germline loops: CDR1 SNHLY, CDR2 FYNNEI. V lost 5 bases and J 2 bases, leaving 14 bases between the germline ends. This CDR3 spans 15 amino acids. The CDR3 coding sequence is TGTGCCAGCAGTCAAGGACCCTCCTACACAGATACGCAGTATTTT. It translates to CASSQGPSYTDTQYF.

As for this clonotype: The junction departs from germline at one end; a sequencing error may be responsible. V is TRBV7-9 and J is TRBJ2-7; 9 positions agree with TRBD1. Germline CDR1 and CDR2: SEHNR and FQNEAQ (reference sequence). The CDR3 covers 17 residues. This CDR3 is CASSQGPWTGEDYGQYF. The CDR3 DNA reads TGTGCCAGCAGCCAAGGCCCCTGGACAGGGGAAGACTACGGGCAGTACTTC.

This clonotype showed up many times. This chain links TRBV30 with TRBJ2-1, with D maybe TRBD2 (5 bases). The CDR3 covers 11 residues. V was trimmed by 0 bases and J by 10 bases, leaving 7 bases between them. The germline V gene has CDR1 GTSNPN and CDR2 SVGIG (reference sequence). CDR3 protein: CAWSVASEQFF. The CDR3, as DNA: TGTGCCTGGAGTGTCGCTAGCGAGCAGTTCTTC.

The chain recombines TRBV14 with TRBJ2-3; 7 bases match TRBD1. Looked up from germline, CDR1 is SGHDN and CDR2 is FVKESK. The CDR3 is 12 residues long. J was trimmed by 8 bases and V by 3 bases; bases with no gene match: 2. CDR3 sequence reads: CASSQTGTTQYF. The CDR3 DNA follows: TGTGCCAGCAGCCAGACAGGGACTACGCAGTATTTT.

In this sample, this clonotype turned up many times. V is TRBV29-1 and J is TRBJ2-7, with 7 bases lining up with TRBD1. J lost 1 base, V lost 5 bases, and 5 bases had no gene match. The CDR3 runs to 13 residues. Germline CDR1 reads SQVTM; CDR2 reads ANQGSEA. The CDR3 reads CSVKGDSSYEQYF. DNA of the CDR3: TGCAGCGTTAAAGGGGACAGTTCCTACGAGCAGTACTTC.

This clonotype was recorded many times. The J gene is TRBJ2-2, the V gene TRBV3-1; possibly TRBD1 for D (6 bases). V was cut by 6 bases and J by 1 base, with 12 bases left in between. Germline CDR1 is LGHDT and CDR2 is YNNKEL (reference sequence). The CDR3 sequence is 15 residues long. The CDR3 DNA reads TGTGCCAGCAGATACGGGACAATGAACACCGGGGAGCTGTTTTTT. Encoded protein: CASRYGTMNTGELFF.

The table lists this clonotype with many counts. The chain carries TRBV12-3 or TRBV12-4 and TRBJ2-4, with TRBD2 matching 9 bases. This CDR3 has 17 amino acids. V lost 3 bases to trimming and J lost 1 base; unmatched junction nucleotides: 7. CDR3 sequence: CASSFSLAGRAKNIQYF. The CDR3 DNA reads TGTGCCAGCAGTTTCTCCCTAGCGGGAAGGGCCAAAAACATTCAGTACTTC.

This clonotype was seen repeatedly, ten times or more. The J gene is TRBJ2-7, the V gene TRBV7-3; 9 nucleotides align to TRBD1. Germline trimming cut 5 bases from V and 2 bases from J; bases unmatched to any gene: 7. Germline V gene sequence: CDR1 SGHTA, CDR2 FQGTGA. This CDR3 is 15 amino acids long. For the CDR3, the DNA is TGTGCCAGCAGCGCAGACAGGGGGGGACCCTACGAGCAGTACTTC. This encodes CASSADRGGPYEQYF. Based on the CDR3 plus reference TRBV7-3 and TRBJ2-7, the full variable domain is GAGVSQTPSNKVTEKGKYVELRCDPISGHTALYWYRQSLGQGPEFLIYFQGTGAADDSGLPNDRFFAVRPEGSVSTLKIQRTERGDSAVYLCASSADRGGPYEQYFGPGTRLTVT.